Listed below are T cell receptor beta chains from one sample, sequenced in a study of T cell repertoires in cytomegalovirus infection. TCRdb ran MiXCR on the reads and lists one entry per CDR3 protein. The sample lists about 440,000 distinct CDR3 sequences, around 32% occurring once. What was sequenced was PBMCs. Every receptor here comes from a human donor in good health (CMV status not recorded). Some clones in this sample may be carry-over from other donors' samples. The CDR3 runs from the conserved cysteine through the conserved F or W. The D gene is left open where the match is weak. Clone size is stated in some rows and not others, as once, few, many or a class when expanded.

j_gene | abundance | d_gene | v_gene | CDR3nt | CDR3aa
TRBJ2-4 | NA | TRBD1 | TRBV14 | TGTGCCAGCAGCCGATATCCGGGACAGGGGGTGGACATTCAGTACTTC | CASSRYPGQGVDIQYF
TRBJ2-5 | many | NA | TRBV6-1 | TGTGCCAGCAGTGATCCGACTAGGCAAGAGACCCAGTACTTC | CASSDPTRQETQYF
TRBJ1-6 | NA | NA | TRBV15 | TGTGCCACCAGCCGAGTAGGACAGAATAATTCACCCCTCCACTTT | CATSRVGQNNSPLHF
TRBJ1-6 | NA | TRBD1 | TRBV4-2 | TGTGCCAGCAGCCAAGATATCGTGGGGGGACAGAGGGATAATTCACCCCTCCACTTT | CASSQDIVGGQRDNSPLHF
TRBJ1-4 | NA | NA | TRBV12-3/TRBV12-4 | TGTGCCAGCAGCCGACCATCTGGGGGAACTAATGAAAAACTGTTTTTT | CASSRPSGGTNEKLFF
TRBJ2-3 | few | NA | TRBV12-3/TRBV12-4 | TGTGCCAGCAGTACCTGGGGGGGGCTTTCGGAGTATTTT | CASSTWGGLSEYF
TRBJ1-4 | many | NA | TRBV6-1 | TGTGCCAGCAGTGAAGACAGGGTAGACGAAAAACTGTTTTTT | CASSEDRVDEKLFF
TRBJ2-2 | NA | NA | TRBV27 | TGTGCCAGCAGTTCCCCGGGTCGTAACACCGGGGAGCTGTTTTTT | CASSSPGRNTGELFF
TRBJ2-1 | many | TRBD2 | TRBV7-2 | TGTGCCAGCAGCCGACAACTACTAGGTAGCGGGGGACTCAATGAGCAGTTCTTC | CASSRQLLGSGGLNEQFF
TRBJ2-6 | few | NA | TRBV6-2/TRBV6-3 | TGTGCCAGCAGCATACTGACTGCCTACTCTGGGGCCAACGTCCTGACTTTC | CASSILTAYSGANVLTF
TRBJ1-1 | NA | NA | TRBV6-1 | TGTGCCACGACAGAACGGGCGATGAACACTGAAGCTTTCTTT | CATTERAMNTEAFF
TRBJ2-1 | once | TRBD2 | TRBV19 | TGTGCCAGTAGAAATATCGGACTAGCGGGGTCCAATGAGCAGTTCTTC | CASRNIGLAGSNEQFF
TRBJ2-7 | NA | TRBD2 | TRBV7-8 | TGTGCCAGCAGCTCCGGACTAGCGGTGAGGTACGAGCAGTACTTC | CASSSGLAVRYEQYF
TRBJ2-5 | NA | NA | TRBV28 | TGTGCCAGCAGTTTACTGTTGCAAGGGGGACAAGAGACCCAGTACTTC | CASSLLLQGGQETQYF
TRBJ1-3 | few | NA | TRBV12-3/TRBV12-4 | TGTGCCAGCAGAAATCCAGACTCTGGAAACACCATATATTTT | CASRNPDSGNTIYF
TRBJ1-5 | many | NA | TRBV12-3/TRBV12-4 | TGTGCCAGCAGGGGGGAAACCCATCAGCCCCAGCATTTT | CASRGETHQPQHF
TRBJ2-1 | few | NA | TRBV6-5 | TGTGCCAGCAGTACCGACTCGGGGGGCCGCGGGGATGAGCAGTTCTTC | CASSTDSGGRGDEQFF
TRBJ1-5 | NA | NA | TRBV19 | TGTGCCAGTAGGGAAACAGGGTCACGGAATCAGCCCCAGCATTTT | CASRETGSRNQPQHF
TRBJ2-1 | NA | TRBD1 | TRBV6-6 | TGTGCCAGCAGTTACGCAGGGGGCATGGTTGAGCAGTTCTTC | CASSYAGGMVEQFF
TRBJ1-4 | few | TRBD1 | TRBV29-1 | TGCAGCATACAACAGGGGGCGGGGGGAAAACTGTTTTTT | CSIQQGAGGKLFF
TRBJ2-7 | NA | TRBD1 | TRBV10-3 | TGTGCCATCAGTTACCCCCAAACAGGGGTGGAGGCCTCCGAGCAGTACTTC | CAISYPQTGVEASEQYF
TRBJ2-5 | few | NA | TRBV7-9 | TGTGCCAGCAGCGAGGGAGTGGACGGAGAAGAGACCCAGTACTTC | CASSEGVDGEETQYF
TRBJ2-5 | few | TRBD1 | TRBV20-1 | TGCAGTGCTCGTACAGGGGGCATTAGAGAGACCCAGTACTTC | CSARTGGIRETQYF
TRBJ2-7 | few | NA | TRBV15 | TGTGCCACCAGCAGAGTGAGTGGGGGCCGAAACTACGAGCAGTACTTC | CATSRVSGGRNYEQYF
TRBJ1-1 | NA | NA | TRBV3-1 | TGTGCCAGCAGCCAAGAGAATCGGTTGAACACTGAAGCTTTCTTT | CASSQENRLNTEAFF
TRBJ2-3 | few | TRBD2 | TRBV19 | TGTGCCAGTAGTAGAGCGGGGGTCCCCACAGATACGCAGTATTTT | CASSRAGVPTDTQYF
TRBJ1-2 | many | TRBD1 | TRBV11-2 | TGTGCCAGCAGCCTAACAGGGGAGAGAGGTGGCTACACCTTC | CASSLTGERGGYTF
TRBJ2-1 | few | NA | TRBV7-2 | TGTGCCAGCAGCCCCCCAGGTAGCGGCGAGGTCTTC | CASSPPGSGEVF
TRBJ1-3 | few | TRBD1 | TRBV18 | TGTGCCAGCTCCCGGGACAGTTTGGCTGGAAACACCATATATTTT | CASSRDSLAGNTIYF
TRBJ1-5 | NA | NA | TRBV5-6 | TGTGCCAGCAGCTTTGGACAGCATCAGCCCCAGCATTTT | CASSFGQHQPQHF
TRBJ2-3 | NA | NA | TRBV14 | TGTGCCAGCAGCCAAGAGGGGATACGGGGGACGAGCACAGATACGCAGTATTTT | CASSQEGIRGTSTDTQYF
TRBJ2-7 | NA | NA | TRBV28 | TGTGCCAGCAGAGCAATGGAAGATCCCTACGAGCAGTACTTC | CASRAMEDPYEQYF
TRBJ2-4 | NA | NA | TRBV19 | TGTGCCAGTATTATAGACAGAGGAGGGGACCTAGCCAAAAACATTCAGTACTTC | CASIIDRGGDLAKNIQYF
TRBJ2-7 | many | TRBD2 | TRBV7-2 | TGTGCCAGCAGCTTAGCGGCTAGCGGGGGGGCCTACGAGCAGTACTTC | CASSLAASGGAYEQYF
TRBJ1-2 | many | TRBD1 | TRBV7-6 | TGTGCCAGCAGCCAAACCTCCCGGACAGGAAAATACTATGGCTACACCTTC | CASSQTSRTGKYYGYTF
TRBJ2-6 | few | NA | TRBV12-3/TRBV12-4 | TGTGCCAGCACCAATACCGGGCCCCTAAGCCCTGGGGCCAACGTCCTGACTTTC | CASTNTGPLSPGANVLTF
TRBJ1-5 | few | NA | TRBV4-1 | TGCGCCAGCAGCCAAGACTTAGATCAGCCCCAGCATTTT | CASSQDLDQPQHF
TRBJ2-3 | few | NA | TRBV12-3/TRBV12-4 | TGTGCCAGTGCCCGGCTAGGACATACCACAGATACGCAGTATTTT | CASARLGHTTDTQYF
TRBJ1-3 | NA | NA | TRBV28 | TGTGCCAGCCTCTCTTACTCTGGAAACACCATATATTTT | CASLSYSGNTIYF
TRBJ1-6 | NA | NA | TRBV15 | TGTGCCACCAGCAGAGGGGGTCTCTCCTATAATTCACCCCTCCACTTT | CATSRGGLSYNSPLHF
TRBJ2-1 | NA | TRBD2 | TRBV7-2 | TGTGCCAGCAACTTAGGTCCCCCGGGTAGCGGGGGGGCCTACAATGAGCAGTTCTTC | CASNLGPPGSGGAYNEQFF
TRBJ2-1 | NA | TRBD2 | TRBV5-1 | TGCGCCAGCATCTCAAGTTCGGGGGGAATAGGCAATGAGCAGTTCTTC | CASISSSGGIGNEQFF
TRBJ2-1 | NA | TRBD2 | TRBV12-3/TRBV12-4 | TGTGCCAGCACCCTCGGGGGGTCACCCTACAATGAGCAGTTCTTC | CASTLGGSPYNEQFF
TRBJ1-1 | few | TRBD1 | TRBV19 | TGTGCCAGTAGTATAGAGGGGGACAGGCCCACTGAAGCTTTCTTT | CASSIEGDRPTEAFF
TRBJ2-2 | many | NA | TRBV7-2 | TGTGCCAGCACCCCACCGAGGGGGGGGGCCACCGGGGAGCTGTTTTTT | CASTPPRGGATGELFF
TRBJ2-7 | NA | TRBD1 | TRBV27 | TGTGCCAGCAGTCCCCCGCGACAGGGGCACTACGAGCAGTACTTC | CASSPPRQGHYEQYF
TRBJ1-1 | few | NA | TRBV6-2/TRBV6-3 | TGTGCCAGCAGAAGGGGACGGCGAGAGAACACTGAAGCTTTCTTT | CASRRGRRENTEAFF
TRBJ2-7 | NA | NA | TRBV6-6 | TGTGCCAGCAGCGAAGGAGACACCGGGCCCTACGAGCAGTACTTC | CASSEGDTGPYEQYF
TRBJ2-1 | few | TRBD1 | TRBV6-5 | TGTGCCAGCAGGGACGACAGGGGGTTGAACAATGAGCAGTTCTTC | CASRDDRGLNNEQFF
TRBJ2-3 | NA | TRBD2 | TRBV20-1 | TGCAGCGGCTACTCTAGCGGGGGGCCCACAGATACGCAGTATTTT | CSGYSSGGPTDTQYF
TRBJ2-5 | few | TRBD2 | TRBV20-1 | TGCAGTGCTAGACCTACTAGCGGGGGTGAGACCCAGTACTTC | CSARPTSGGETQYF
TRBJ2-5 | NA | TRBD1 | TRBV9 | TGTGCCAGCAGCGCAGACCGGACAGGGTATTTGGAGACCCAGTACTTC | CASSADRTGYLETQYF
TRBJ1-4 | NA | TRBD1 | TRBV4-3 | TGCGCCAGCAGCCAAGACGGGACAGCAAATGAAAAACTGTTTTTT | CASSQDGTANEKLFF
TRBJ1-1 | few | TRBD1 | TRBV28 | TGTGCCAGCCGATTCCGCCCGGGACAGGGAGATACTGAAGCTTTCTTT | CASRFRPGQGDTEAFF
TRBJ2-1 | many | NA | TRBV7-6 | TGTGCCAGCAGCCCCTCGGGTAACGCCAATGAGCAGTTCTTC | CASSPSGNANEQFF
TRBJ2-2 | many | NA | TRBV15 | TGTGCCACCAGCAGAGACCCGTTAGGCGGGGAGCTGTTTTTT | CATSRDPLGGELFF